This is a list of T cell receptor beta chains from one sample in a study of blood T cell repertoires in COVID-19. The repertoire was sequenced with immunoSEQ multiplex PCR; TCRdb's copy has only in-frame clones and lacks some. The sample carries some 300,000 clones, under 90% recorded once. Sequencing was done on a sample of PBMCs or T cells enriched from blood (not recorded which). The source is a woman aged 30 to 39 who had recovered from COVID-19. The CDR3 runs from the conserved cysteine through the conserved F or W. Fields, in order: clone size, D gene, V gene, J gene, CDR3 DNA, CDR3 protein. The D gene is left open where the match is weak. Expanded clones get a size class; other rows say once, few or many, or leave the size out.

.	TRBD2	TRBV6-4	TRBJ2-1	TGTGCCAGCACCGGGACTACCCGCCGGTCCCGGTTCTTC	CASTGTTRRSRFF
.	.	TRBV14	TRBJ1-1	TGTGCCAGCAGCCAAGTCCGGGGGGTGAACACTGAAGCTTTCTTT	CASSQVRGVNTEAFF
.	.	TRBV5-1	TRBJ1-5	TGCGCCAGCAGCTTGGGCGACTGGAATCAGCCCCAGCATTTT	CASSLGDWNQPQHF
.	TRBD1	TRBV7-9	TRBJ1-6	TGTGCCAGCAGCCAACCACAGGGGGCAGGGTCACCCCTCCACTTT	CASSQPQGAGSPLHF
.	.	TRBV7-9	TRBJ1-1	TGTGCCAGCAGCTTAGCCCTGCCAGGTGAAGCTTTCTTT	CASSLALPGEAFF
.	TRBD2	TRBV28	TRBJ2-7	TGTGCCAGCAACCCGGTAACTAGCGGGACCTCCTACGAGCAGTACTTC	CASNPVTSGTSYEQYF
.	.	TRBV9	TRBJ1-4	TGTGCCAGCAGTCGGGCGGAGGAGGATGAAAAACTGTTTTTT	CASSRAEEDEKLFF
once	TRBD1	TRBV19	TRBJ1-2	TGTGCCAGTAGTATACGGGACAGCCCATATGGCTACACCTTC	CASSIRDSPYGYTF
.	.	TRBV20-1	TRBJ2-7	TGCAGTGCTTCTGGACAGTACGAGCAGTACTTC	CSASGQYEQYF
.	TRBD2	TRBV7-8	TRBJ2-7	TGTGCCAGCAGCTTATCAACGACTAGCGGTTACGAGCAGTACTTC	CASSLSTTSGYEQYF
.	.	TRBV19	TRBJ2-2	TGTGCCAGTCTCAAGGAGGGGTACACCGGGGAGCTGTTTTTT	CASLKEGYTGELFF
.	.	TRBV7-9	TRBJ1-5	TGTGCCAGCAGCTTAGGAGGACAAGATCAGCCCCAGCATTTT	CASSLGGQDQPQHF
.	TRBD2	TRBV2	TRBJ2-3	TGTGCCAGCAGGAGATCCCGGGACTATAGAACTCCCACCCCGGGTCGTACTCACACAGATACGCAGTATTTT	CASRRSRDYRTPTPGRTHTDTQYF
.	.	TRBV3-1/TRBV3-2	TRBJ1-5	TGTGCCAGCAGCCAAGATAGCACTAGCAATCAGCCCCAGCATTTT	CASSQDSTSNQPQHF
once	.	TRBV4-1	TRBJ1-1	TGCGCCAGCAGCCACCCACGCAGGGAACCTGAAGCTTTCTTT	CASSHPRREPEAFF
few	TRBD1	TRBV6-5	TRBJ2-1	TGTGCCAGCAGTTACTCGAGACAGGGCCATGAGCAGTTCTTC	CASSYSRQGHEQFF
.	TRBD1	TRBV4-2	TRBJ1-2	TGTGCCAGCAGCCAAGTTCAGGGGGCTGGCTATGGCTACACCTTC	CASSQVQGAGYGYTF
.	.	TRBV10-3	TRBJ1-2	TGTGCCATCAGCCACAGGACCGGATCTAACTATGGCTACACCTTC	CAISHRTGSNYGYTF
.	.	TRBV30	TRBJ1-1	TGTGCCTGGAGTCCCAATTTAGGGACACCAATGAACACTGAAGCTTTCTTT	CAWSPNLGTPMNTEAFF
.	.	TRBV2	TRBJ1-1	TGTGCCAGCCTTTCGCACAGGTCTGAAGCTTTCTTT	CASLSHRSEAFF
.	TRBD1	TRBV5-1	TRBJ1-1	TGCGCCAGCAGCTTGGTTCGATCCGGGACAGGGGAAACTGAAGCTTTCTTT	CASSLVRSGTGETEAFF
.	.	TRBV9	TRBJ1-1	TGTGCCAGCAGCGTAGAGGCGGGTATCAGCGTCGCAGCTTTCTTT	CASSVEAGISVAAFF
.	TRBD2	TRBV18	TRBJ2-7	TGTGCCAGCTCACTTACTAGCGGGGTCTACGAGCAGTACTTC	CASSLTSGVYEQYF
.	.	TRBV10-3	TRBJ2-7	TGTGCCATCAGTGACGCAAAGCCCTACGAGCAGTACTTC	CAISDAKPYEQYF
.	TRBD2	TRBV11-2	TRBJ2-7	TGTGCCAGCAGCCCGGGCCGAACTAGCGTAACCTACGAGCAGTACTTC	CASSPGRTSVTYEQYF
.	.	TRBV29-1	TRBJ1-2	TGCAGCGTTACCGGGGTTGGGGCTAACTATGGCTACACCTTC	CSVTGVGANYGYTF
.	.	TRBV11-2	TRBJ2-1	TGTGCCAGCAGCTTAGATCGTAGTAGCTCCTACAATGAGCAGTTCTTC	CASSLDRSSSYNEQFF
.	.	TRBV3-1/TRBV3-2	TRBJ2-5	TGTGCCAGCAGCCAAGATCAGGGGTGGGAGACCCAGTACTTC	CASSQDQGWETQYF
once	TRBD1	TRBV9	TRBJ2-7	TGTGCCAGCAGCGAACGGACAGGGGGCCTCTACGAGCAGTACTTC	CASSERTGGLYEQYF
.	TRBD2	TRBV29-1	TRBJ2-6	TGCAGCGTTGAGGACGGGAGGGCTTTGTCTGGGGCCAACGTCCTGACTTTC	CSVEDGRALSGANVLTF
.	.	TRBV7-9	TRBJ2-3	TGTGCCAGCAGCTTAGGTAGCGGAAACACAGATACGCAGTATTTT	CASSLGSGNTDTQYF
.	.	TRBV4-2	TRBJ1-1	TGTGCCAGCAGCCAAGGATCGGGGGGCGAAACTGAAGCTTTCTTT	CASSQGSGGETEAFF